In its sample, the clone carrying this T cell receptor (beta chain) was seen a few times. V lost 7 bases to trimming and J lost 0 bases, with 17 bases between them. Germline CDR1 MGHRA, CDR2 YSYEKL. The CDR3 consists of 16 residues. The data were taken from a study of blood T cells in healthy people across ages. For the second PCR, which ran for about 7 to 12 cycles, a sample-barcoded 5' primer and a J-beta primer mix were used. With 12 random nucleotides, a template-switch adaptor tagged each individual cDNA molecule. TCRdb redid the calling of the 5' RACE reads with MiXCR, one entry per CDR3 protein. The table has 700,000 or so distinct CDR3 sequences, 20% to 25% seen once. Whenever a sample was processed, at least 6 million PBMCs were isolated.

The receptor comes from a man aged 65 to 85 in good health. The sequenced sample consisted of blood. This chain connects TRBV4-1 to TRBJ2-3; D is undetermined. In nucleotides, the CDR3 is TGCGCCAGCACCCTCGACCTGAACCCTAGCACAGATACGCAGTATTTT. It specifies CASTLDLNPSTDTQYF.